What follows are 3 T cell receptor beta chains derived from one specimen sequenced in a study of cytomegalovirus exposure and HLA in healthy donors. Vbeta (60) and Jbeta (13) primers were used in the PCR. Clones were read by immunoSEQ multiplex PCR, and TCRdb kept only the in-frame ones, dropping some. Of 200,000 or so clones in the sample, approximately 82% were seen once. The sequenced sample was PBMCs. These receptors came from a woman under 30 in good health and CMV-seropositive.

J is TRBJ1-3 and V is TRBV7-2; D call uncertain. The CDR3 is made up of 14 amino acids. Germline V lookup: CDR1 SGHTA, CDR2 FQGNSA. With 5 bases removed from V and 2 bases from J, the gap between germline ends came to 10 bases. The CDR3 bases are TGTGCCAGCAGCGTTCTTGGCCCTGGAAACACCATATATTTT. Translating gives CASSVLGPGNTIYF.

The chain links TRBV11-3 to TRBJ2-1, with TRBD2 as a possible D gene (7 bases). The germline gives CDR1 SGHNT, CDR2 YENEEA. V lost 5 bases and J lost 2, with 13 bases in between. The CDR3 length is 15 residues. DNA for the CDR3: TGTGCCAGCAGCGTGGGGGGGGGCCCCTACAATGAGCAGTTCTTC. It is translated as CASSVGGGPYNEQFF.

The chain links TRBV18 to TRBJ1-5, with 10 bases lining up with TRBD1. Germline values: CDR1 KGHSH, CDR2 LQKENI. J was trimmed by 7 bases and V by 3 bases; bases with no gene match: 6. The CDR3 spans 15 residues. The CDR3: CASSPRGTGVQPQHF. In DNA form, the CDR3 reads TGTGCCAGCTCACCGCGGGGGACAGGGGTACAGCCCCAGCATTTT. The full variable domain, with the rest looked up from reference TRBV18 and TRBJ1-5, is NAGVMQNPRHLVRRRGQEARLRCSPMKGHSHVYWYRQLPEEGLKFMVYLQKENIIDESGMPKERFSAEFPKEGPSILRIQQVVRGDSAAYFCASSPRGTGVQPQHFGDGTRLSIL.